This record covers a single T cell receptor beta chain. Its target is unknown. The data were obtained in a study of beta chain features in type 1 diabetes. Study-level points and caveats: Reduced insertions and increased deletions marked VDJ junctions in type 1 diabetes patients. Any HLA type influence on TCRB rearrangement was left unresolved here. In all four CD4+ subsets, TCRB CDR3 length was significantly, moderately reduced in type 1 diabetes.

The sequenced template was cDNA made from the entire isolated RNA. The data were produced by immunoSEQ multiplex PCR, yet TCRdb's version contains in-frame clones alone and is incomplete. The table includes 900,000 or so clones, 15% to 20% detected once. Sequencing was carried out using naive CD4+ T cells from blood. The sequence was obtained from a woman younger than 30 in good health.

Here the CDR3 reads CASSLTPGTDTQYF. The CDR3 DNA is TGTGCCAGCAGTTTAACCCCGGGCACAGATACGCAGTATTTT. The chain uses TRBV27 and TRBJ2-3; D not resolved. Germline V lookup: CDR1 MNHEY, CDR2 SMNVEV (reference sequence). Trimming removed 2 bases from V and 1 base from J, with 7 bases in between. CDR3 size: 14 residues.